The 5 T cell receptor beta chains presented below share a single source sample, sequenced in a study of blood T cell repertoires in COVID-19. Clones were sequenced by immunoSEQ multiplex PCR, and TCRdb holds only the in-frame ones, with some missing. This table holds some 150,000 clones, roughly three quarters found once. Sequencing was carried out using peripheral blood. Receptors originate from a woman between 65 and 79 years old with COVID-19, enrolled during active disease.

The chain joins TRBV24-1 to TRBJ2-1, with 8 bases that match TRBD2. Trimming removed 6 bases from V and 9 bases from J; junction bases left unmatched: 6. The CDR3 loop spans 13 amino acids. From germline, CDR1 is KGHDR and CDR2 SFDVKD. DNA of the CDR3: TGTGCCACCAGTCTCGCGGGGGGTCTTGAGCAGTTCTTC. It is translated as CATSLAGGLEQFF.

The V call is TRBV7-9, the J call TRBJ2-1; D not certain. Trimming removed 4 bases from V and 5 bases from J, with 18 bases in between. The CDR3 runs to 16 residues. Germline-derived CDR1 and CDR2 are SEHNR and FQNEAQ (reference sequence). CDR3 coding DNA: TGTGCCAGCAGCTCCCCCGTCGAACGGTCTAACAATGAGCAGTTCTTC. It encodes CASSSPVERSNNEQFF.

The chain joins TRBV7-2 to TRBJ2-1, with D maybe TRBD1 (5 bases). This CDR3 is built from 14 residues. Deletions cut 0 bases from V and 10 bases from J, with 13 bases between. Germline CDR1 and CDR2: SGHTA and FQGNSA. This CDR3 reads CASSLAREVLEQFF. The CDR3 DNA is TGTGCCAGCAGCTTAGCCAGGGAAGTTTTGGAGCAGTTCTTC.

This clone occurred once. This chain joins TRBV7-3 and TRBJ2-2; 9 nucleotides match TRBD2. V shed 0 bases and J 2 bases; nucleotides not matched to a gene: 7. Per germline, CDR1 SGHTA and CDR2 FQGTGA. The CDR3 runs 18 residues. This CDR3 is CASSLTVVSGGNTGELFF. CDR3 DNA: TGTGCCAGCAGCTTAACGGTTGTTAGCGGGGGTAACACCGGGGAGCTGTTTTTT. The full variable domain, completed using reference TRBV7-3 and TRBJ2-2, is GAGVSQTPSNKVTEKGKYVELRCDPISGHTALYWYRQSLGQGPEFLIYFQGTGAADDSGLPNDRFFAVRPEGSVSTLKIQRTERGDSAVYLCASSLTVVSGGNTGELFFGEGSRLTVL.

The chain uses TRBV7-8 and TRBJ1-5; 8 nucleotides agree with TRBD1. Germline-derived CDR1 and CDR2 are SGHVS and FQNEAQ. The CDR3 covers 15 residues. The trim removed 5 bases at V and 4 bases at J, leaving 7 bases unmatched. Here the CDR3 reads CASSLTRQGNQPQHF. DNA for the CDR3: TGTGCCAGCAGCCTAACCAGACAGGGGAATCAGCCCCAGCATTTT.